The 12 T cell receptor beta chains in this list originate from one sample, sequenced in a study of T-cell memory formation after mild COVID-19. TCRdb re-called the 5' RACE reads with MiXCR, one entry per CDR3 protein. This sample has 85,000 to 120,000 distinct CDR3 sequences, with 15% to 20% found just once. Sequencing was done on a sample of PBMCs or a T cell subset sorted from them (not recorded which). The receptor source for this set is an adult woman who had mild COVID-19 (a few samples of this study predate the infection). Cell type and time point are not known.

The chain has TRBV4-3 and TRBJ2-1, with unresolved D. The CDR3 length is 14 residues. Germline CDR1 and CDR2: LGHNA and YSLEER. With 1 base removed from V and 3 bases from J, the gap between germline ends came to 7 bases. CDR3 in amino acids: CASSQGDLYNEQFF. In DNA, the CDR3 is TGCGCCAGCAGCCAAGGGGATCTCTACAATGAGCAGTTCTTC.

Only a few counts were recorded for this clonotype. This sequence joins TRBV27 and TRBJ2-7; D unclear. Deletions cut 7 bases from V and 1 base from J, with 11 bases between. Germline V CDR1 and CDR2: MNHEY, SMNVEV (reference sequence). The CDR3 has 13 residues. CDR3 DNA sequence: TGTGCCAGCAATCCAGGTCCTTCCTACGAGCAGTACTTC. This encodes CASNPGPSYEQYF.

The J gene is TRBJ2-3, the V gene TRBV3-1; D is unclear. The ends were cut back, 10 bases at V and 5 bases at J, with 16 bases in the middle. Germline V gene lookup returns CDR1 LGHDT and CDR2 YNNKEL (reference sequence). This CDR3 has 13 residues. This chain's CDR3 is CATSFSLGDTQYF. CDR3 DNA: TGTGCCACCTCGTTCTCACTCGGAGATACGCAGTATTTT.

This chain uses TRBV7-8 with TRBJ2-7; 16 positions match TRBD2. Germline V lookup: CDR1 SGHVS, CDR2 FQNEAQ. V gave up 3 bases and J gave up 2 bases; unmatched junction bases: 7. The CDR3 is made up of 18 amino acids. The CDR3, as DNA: TGTGCCAGCAGCTTCCCGGGACTAGCGGGAGGGCCGGCCTACGAGCAGTACTTC. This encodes CASSFPGLAGGPAYEQYF.

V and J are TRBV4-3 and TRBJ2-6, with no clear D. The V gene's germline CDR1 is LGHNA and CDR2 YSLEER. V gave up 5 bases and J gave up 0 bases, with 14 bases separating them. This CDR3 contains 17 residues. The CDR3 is CASSYDHLFSGANVLTF. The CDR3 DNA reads TGCGCCAGCAGCTATGACCATCTTTTCTCTGGGGCCAACGTCCTGACTTTC.

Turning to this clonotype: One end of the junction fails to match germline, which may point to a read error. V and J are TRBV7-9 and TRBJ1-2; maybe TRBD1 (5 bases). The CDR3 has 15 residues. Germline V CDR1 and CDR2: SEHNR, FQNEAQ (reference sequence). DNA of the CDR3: TGTGCCAGCAGCCCCCGGCTCGACAGTAACAATGGCTACACCTTC. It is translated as CASSPRLDSNNGYTF.

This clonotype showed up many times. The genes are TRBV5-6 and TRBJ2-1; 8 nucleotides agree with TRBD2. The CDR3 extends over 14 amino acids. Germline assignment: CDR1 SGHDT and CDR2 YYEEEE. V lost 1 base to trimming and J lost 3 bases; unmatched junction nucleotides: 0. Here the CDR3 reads CASSLTSGYNEQFF. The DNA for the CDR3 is TGTGCCAGCAGCTTGACTAGCGGCTACAATGAGCAGTTCTTC.

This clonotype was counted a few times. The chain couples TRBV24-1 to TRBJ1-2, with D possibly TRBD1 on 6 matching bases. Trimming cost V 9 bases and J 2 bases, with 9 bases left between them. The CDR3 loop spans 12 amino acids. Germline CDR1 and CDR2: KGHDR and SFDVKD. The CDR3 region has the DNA TGTGCCACCTCCACAGGGAACTATGGCTACACCTTC. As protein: CATSTGNYGYTF.

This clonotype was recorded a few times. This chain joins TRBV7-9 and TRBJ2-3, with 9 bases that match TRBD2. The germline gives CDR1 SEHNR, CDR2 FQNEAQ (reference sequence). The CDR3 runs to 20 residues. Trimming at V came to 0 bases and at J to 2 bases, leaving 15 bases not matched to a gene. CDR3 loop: CASSLAPISVGGRATDTQYF. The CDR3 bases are TGTGCCAGCAGCTTAGCGCCGATATCAGTAGGCGGGAGGGCCACAGATACGCAGTATTTT.

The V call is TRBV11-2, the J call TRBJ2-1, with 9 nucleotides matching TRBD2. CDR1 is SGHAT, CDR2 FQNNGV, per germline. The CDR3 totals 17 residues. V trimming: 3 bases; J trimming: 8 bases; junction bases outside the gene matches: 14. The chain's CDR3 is CASSLGIAGAAFDEQFF. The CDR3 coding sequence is TGTGCCAGCAGCTTGGGAATAGCGGGAGCCGCTTTCGATGAGCAGTTCTTC.

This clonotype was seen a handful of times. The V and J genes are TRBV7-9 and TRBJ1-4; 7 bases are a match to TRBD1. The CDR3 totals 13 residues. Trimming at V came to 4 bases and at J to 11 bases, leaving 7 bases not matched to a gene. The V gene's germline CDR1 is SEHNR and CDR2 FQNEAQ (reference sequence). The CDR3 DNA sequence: TGTGCCAGCAGCTCCGGACAGGAAGGGAAACTGTTTTTT. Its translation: CASSSGQEGKLFF.

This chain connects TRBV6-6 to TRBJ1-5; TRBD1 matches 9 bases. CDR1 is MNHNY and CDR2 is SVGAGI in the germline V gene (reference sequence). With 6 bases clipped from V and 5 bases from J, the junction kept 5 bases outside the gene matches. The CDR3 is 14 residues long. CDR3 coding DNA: TGTGCCAGCAGGTGGGACAGGGAAGATCAGCCCCAGCATTTT. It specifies CASRWDREDQPQHF.